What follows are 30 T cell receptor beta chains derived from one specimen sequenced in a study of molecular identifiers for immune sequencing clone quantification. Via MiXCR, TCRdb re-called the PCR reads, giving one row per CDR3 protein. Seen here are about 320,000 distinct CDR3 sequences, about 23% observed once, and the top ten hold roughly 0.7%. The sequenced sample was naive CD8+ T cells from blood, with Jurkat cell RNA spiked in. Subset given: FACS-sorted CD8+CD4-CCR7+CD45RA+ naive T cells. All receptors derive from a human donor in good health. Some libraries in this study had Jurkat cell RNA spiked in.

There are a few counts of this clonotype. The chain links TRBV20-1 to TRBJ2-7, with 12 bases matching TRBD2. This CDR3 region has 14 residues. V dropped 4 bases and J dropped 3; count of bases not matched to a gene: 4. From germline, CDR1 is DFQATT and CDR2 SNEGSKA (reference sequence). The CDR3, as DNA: TGCAGTGCTACCGGGACTAGCGGGTACTACGAGCAGTACTTC. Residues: CSATGTSGYYEQYF.

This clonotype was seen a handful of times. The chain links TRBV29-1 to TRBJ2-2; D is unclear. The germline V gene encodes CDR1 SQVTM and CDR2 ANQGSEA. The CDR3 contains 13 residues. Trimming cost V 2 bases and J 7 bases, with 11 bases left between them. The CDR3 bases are TGCAGCGTTGAAAAGGCGGCGAACGGGGAGCTGTTTTTT. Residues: CSVEKAANGELFF.

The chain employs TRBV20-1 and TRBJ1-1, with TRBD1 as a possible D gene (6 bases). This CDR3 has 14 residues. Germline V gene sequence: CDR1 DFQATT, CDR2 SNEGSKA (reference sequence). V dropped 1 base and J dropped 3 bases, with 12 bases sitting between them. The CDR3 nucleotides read TGCAGTGCTAGAGCCTCCGAGGGGGACACTGAAGCTTTCTTT. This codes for CSARASEGDTEAFF.

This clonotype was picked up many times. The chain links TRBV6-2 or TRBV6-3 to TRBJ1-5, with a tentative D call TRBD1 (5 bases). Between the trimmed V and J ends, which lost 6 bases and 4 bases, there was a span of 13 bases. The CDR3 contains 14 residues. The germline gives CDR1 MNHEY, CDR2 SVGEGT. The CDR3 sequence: CASSRDILNQPQHF. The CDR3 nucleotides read TGTGCCAGCAGCAGGGATATCCTAAATCAGCCCCAGCATTTT.

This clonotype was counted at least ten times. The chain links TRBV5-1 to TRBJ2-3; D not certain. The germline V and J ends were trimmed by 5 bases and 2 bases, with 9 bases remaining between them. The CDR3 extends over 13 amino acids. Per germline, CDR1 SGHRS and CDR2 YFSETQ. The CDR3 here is CASSSDLTDTQYF. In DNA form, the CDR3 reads TGCGCCAGCAGTTCCGACCTCACAGATACGCAGTATTTT.

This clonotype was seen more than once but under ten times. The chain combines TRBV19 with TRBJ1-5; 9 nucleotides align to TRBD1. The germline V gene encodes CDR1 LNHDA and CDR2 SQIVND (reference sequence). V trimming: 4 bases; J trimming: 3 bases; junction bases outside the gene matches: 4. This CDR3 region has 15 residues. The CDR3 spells CASSKGQGVNQPQHF. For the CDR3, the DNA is TGTGCCAGTAGTAAGGGACAGGGAGTCAATCAGCCCCAGCATTTT.

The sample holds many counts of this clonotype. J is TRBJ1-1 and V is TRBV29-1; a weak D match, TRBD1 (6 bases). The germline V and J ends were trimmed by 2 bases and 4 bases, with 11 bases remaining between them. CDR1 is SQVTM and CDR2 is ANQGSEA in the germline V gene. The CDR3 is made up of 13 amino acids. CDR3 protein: CSVESTGTTEAFF. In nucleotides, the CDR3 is TGCAGCGTTGAATCCACAGGGACCACTGAAGCTTTCTTT.

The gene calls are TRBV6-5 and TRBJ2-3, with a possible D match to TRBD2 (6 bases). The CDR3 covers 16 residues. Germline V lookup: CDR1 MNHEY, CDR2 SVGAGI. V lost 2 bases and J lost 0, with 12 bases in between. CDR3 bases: TGTGCCAGCAGTTACGGGGACTTCGCTAGCACAGATACGCAGTATTTT. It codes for CASSYGDFASTDTQYF.

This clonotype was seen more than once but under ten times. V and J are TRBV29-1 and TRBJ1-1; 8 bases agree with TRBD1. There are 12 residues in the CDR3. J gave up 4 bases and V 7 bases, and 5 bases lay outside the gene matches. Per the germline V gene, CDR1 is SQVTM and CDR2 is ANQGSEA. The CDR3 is CSADRGFTEAFF. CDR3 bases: TGCAGCGCTGACAGGGGTTTCACTGAAGCTTTCTTT.

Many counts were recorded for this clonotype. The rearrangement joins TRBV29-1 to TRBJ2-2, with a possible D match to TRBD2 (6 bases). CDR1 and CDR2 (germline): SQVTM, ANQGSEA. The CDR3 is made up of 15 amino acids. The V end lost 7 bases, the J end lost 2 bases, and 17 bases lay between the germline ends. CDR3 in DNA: TGCAGCGCCATTCCCGGGACTGCAAACACCGGGGAGCTGTTTTTT. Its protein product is CSAIPGTANTGELFF.

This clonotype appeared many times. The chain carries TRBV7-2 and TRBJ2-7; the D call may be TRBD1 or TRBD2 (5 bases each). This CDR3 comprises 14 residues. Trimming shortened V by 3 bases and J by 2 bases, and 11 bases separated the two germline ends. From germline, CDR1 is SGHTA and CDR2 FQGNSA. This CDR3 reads CASSFRDGAYEQYF. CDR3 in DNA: TGTGCCAGCAGCTTCCGGGACGGAGCCTACGAGCAGTACTTC. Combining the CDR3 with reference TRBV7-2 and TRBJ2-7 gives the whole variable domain GAGVSQSPSNKVTEKGKDVELRCDPISGHTALYWYRQSLGQGLEFLIYFQGNSAPDKSGLPSDRFSAERTGGSVSTLTIQRTQQEDSAVYLCASSFRDGAYEQYFGPGTRLTVT.

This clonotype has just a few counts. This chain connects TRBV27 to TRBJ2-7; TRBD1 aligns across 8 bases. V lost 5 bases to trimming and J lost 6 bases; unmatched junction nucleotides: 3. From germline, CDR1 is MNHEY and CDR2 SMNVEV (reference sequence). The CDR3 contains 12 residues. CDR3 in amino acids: CASSRQGSEQYF. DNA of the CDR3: TGTGCCAGCAGTAGACAGGGGTCCGAGCAGTACTTC.

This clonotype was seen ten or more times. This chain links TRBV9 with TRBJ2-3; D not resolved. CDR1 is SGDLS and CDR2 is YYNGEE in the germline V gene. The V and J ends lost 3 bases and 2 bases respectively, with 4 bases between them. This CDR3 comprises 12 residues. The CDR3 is CASSGNTDTQYF. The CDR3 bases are TGTGCCAGCAGCGGCAACACAGATACGCAGTATTTT.

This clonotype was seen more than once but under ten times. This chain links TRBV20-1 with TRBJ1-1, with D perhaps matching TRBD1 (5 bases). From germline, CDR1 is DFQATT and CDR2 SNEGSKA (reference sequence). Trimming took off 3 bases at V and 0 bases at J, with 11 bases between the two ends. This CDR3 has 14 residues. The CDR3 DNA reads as TGCAGTGCTAGCCCCGACAGTCTGAACACTGAAGCTTTCTTT. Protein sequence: CSASPDSLNTEAFF.

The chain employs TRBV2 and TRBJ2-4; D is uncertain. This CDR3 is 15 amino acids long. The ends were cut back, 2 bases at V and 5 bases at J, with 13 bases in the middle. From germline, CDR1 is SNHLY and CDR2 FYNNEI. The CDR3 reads CASSEYPRKQNIQYF. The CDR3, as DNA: TGTGCCAGCAGTGAATATCCTAGAAAACAAAACATTCAGTACTTC. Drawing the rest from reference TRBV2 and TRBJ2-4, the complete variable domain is EPEVTQTPSHQVTQMGQEVILRCVPISNHLYFYWYRQILGQKVEFLVSFYNNEISEKSEIFDDQFSVERPDGSNFTLKIRSTKLEDSAMYFCASSEYPRKQNIQYFGAGTRLSVL.

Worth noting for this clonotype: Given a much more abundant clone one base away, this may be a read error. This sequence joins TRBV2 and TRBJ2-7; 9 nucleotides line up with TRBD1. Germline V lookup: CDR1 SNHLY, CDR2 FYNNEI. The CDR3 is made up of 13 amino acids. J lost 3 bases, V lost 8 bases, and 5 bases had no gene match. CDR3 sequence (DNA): TGTGCCAGCGTCTGGGACAGGGACTACGAGCAGTACTTC. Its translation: CASVWDRDYEQYF.

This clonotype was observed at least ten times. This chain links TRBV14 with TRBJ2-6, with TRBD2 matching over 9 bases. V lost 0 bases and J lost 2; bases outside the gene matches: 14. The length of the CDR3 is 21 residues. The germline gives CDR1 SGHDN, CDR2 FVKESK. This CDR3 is CASSQDWALAGGPAGANVLTF. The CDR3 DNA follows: TGTGCCAGCAGCCAAGATTGGGCCCTTGCGGGAGGGCCCGCTGGGGCCAACGTCCTGACTTTC. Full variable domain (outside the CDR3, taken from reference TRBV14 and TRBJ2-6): EAGVTQFPSHSVIEKGQTVTLRCDPISGHDNLYWYRRVMGKEIKFLLHFVKESKQDESGMPNNRFLAERTGGTYSTLKVQPAELEDSGVYFCASSQDWALAGGPAGANVLTFGAGSRLTVL.

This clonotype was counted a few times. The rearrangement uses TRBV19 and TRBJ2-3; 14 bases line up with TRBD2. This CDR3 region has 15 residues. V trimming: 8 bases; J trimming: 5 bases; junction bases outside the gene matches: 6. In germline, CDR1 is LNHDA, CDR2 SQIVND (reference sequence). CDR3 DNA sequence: TGTGCCAGTGGTACCGGGACTAGCGGGGGAGATACGCAGTATTTT. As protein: CASGTGTSGGDTQYF.

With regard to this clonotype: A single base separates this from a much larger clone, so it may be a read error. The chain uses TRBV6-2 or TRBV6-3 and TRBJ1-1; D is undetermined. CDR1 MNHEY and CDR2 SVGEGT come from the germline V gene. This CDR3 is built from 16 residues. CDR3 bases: TGTGCCAGCGGTTACGGTCGTATGGACGGGAACACTGAAGCTTTCTTT. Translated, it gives CASGYGRMDGNTEAFF.

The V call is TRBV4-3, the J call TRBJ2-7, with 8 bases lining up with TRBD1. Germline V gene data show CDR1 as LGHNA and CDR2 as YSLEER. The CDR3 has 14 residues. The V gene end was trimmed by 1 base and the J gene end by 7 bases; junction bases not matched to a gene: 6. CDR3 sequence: CASSQGTGSWEQYF. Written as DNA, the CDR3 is TGCGCCAGCAGCCAAGGGACAGGGTCGTGGGAGCAGTACTTC.

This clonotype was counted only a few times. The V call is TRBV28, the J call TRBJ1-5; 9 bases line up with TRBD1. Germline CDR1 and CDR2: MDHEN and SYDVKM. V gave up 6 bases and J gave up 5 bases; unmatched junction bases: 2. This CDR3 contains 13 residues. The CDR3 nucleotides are TGTGCCAGCAGCCACAGGGGGCATCAGCCCCAGCATTTT. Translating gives CASSHRGHQPQHF.

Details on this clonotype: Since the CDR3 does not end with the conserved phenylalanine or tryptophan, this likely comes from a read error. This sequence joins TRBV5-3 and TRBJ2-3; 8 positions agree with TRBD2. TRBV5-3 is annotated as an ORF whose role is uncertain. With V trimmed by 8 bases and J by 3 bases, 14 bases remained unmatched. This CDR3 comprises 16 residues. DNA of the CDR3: TGTGCCAGCAGCCTTGCTCAGGGCGGGAGGACAGATACGCAGTATCTT. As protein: CASSLAQGGRTDTQYL.

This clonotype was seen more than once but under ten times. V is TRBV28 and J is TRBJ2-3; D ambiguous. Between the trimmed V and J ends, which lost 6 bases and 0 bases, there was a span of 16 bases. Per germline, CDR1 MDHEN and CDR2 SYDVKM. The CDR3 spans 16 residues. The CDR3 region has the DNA TGTGCCAGCAGCCTATACGGATCGACTAGCACAGATACGCAGTATTTT. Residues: CASSLYGSTSTDTQYF.

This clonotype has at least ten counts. The CDR3 loop is CASSYSYAAYSGGELFF. DNA of the CDR3: TGTGCCAGCAGTTACTCTTACGCGGCCTATTCTGGCGGGGAGCTGTTTTTT. The chain couples TRBV6-5 to TRBJ2-2; no firm D call. Trimming stripped 0 bases from V and 7 bases from J, with 18 bases between. Germline loops: CDR1 MNHEY, CDR2 SVGAGI. The CDR3 runs to 17 residues.

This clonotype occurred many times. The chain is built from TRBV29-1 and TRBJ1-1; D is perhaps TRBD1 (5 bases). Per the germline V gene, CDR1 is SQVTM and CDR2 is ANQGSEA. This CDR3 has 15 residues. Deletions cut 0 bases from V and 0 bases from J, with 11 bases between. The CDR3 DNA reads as TGCAGCGTTGAAGATACCGTGGGGCTGAACACTGAAGCTTTCTTT. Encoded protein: CSVEDTVGLNTEAFF.

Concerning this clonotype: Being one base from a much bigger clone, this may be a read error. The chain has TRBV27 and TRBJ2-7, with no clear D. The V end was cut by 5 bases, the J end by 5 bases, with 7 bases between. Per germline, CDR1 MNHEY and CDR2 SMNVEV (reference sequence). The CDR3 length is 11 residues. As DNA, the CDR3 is TGTGCCAGCAGTACAGCCCACGAGCAGTACTTC. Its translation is CASSTAHEQYF.

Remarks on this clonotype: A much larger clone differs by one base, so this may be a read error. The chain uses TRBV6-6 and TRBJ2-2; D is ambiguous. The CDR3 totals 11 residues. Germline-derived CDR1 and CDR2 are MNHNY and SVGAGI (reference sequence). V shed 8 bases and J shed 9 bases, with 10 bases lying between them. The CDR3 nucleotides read TGTGCCAGCTGGTCAGAGAGGGAGCTGTTTTTT. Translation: CASWSERELFF.

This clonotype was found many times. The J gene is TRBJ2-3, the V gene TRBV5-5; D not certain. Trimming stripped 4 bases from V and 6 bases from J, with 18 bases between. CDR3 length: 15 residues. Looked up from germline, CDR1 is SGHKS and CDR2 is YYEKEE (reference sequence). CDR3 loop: CASSSRQSTVDTQYF. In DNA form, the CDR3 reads TGTGCCAGCAGCAGCCGACAATCTACCGTTGATACGCAGTATTTT.

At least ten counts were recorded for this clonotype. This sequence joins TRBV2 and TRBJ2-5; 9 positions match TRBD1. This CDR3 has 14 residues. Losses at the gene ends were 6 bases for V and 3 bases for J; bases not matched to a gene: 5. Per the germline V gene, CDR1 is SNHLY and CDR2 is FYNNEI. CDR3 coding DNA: TGTGCCAGCAGCTGGACAGGGGCCGAAGAGACCCAGTACTTC. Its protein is CASSWTGAEETQYF. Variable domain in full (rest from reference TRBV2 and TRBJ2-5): EPEVTQTPSHQVTQMGQEVILRCVPISNHLYFYWYRQILGQKVEFLVSFYNNEISEKSEIFDDQFSVERPDGSNFTLKIRSTKLEDSAMYFCASSWTGAEETQYFGPGTRLLVL.

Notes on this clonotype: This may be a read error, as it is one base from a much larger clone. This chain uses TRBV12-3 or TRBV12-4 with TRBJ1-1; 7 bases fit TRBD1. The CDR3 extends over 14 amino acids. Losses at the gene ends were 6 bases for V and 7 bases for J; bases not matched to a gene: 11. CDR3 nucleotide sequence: TGTGCCAGCAGGCCCACCGGGACAGATAATGAAGCTTTCTTT. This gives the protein CASRPTGTDNEAFF.